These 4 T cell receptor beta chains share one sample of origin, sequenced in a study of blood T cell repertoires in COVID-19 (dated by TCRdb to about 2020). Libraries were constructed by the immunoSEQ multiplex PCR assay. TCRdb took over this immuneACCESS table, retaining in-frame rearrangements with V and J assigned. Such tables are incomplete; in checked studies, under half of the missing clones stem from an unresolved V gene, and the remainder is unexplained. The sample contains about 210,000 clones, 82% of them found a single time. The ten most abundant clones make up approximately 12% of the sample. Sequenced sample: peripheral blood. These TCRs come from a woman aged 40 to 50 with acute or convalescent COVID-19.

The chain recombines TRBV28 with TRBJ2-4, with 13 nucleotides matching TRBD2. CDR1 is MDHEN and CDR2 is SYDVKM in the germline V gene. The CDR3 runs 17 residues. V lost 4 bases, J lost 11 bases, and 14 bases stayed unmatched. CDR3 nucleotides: TGTGCCAGCAGTTCTCCCCGGACTAGCGGGGGAACAATATTTCAGTACTTC. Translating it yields CASSSPRTSGGTIFQYF. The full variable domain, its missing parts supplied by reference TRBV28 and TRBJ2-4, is DVKVTQSSRYLVKRTGEKVFLECVQDMDHENMFWYRQDPGLGLRLIYFSYDVKMKEKGDIPEGYSVSREKKERFSLILESASTNQTSMYLCASSSPRTSGGTIFQYFGAGTRLSVL.

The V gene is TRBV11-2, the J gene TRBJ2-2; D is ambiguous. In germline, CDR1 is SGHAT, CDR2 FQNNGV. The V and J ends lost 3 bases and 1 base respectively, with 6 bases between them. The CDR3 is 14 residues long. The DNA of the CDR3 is TGTGCCAGCAGCTTCACGGGGAACACCGGGGAGCTGTTTTTT. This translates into CASSFTGNTGELFF. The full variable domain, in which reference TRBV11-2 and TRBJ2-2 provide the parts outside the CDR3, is EAGVAQSPRYKIIEKRQSVAFWCNPISGHATLYWYQQILGQGPKLLIQFQNNGVVDDSQLPKDRFSAERLKGVDSTLKIQPAKLEDSAVYLCASSFTGNTGELFFGEGSRLTVL.

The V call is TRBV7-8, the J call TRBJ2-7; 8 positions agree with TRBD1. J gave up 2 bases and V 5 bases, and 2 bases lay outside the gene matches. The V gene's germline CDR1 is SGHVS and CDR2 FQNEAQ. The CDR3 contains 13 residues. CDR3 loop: CASSPGGPYEQYF. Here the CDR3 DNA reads TGTGCCAGCAGCCCAGGGGGCCCCTACGAGCAGTACTTC.

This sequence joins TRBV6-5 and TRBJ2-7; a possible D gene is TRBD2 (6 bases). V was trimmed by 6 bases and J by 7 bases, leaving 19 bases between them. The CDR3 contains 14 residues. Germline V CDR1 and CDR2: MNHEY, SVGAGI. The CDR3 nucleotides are TGTGCCAGCAGACAACCGGGACTGGTAAATGAGCAGTACTTC. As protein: CASRQPGLVNEQYF.